Here is one T cell receptor beta chain with its context. The antigen remains unidentified. TCRdb reanalysed the RT-PCR reads using MiXCR and keeps one entry per CDR3 protein. Of 650,000 to 850,000 distinct CDR3 sequences in the sample, around 14% were seen once. CDR1 and CDR2 (germline): MNHEY, SVGEGT. This CDR3 comprises 13 residues. With 5 bases removed from V and 6 bases from J, the gap between germline ends came to 14 bases. This record belongs to a study of response to subunit inactivated influenza vaccine. The study, taken as a whole, reports: A suggestion made by the authors is that each seasonal influenza vaccination recruits few new T cells.

The origin of this receptor is a man aged 45-65 years who received an inactivated influenza vaccine. The chain has TRBV6-2 or TRBV6-3 and TRBJ2-7; no firm D call. Sequencing was performed on PBMCs from blood, taken around two weeks before vaccination. CDR3: CASSQWKVGEQYF. The CDR3 nucleotides read TGTGCCAGCAGTCAATGGAAGGTGGGCGAGCAGTACTTC.